Detailed here is one T cell receptor beta chain. This sample was included in a study of blood T cell repertoires in COVID-19. In the study overall: Sites in the United States, Italy and Spain provided acute and convalescent COVID-19 samples.

How the authors handled the data: Reference gene primer amplification yielded estimated nucleated cell counts. Here immunoSEQ multiplex PCR was the method, and the copy in TCRdb shows in-frame clones only, minus some. V and J calls plus clone size are reproduced from that table; the DNA served to infer D and trimming. There are a few hundred thousand clones in the sample; around four fifths occur only once, and around 4.1% lies in the top ten. Germline V gene lookup returns CDR1 LNHNV and CDR2 YYDKDF (reference sequence). The ends lost 3 bases at V and 1 base at J; junction bases unmatched: 6. The CDR3 has 16 residues.

The sequence derives from a woman between 50 and 59 years old with active or convalescent COVID-19. The chain links TRBV15 to TRBJ1-3, with 7 nucleotides matching TRBD1. Sequencing was done on a sample of peripheral blood. The CDR3 DNA follows: TGTGCCACCAGCAGCCTAGGGACAGTATCTGGAAACACCATATATTTT. This encodes CATSSLGTVSGNTIYF.